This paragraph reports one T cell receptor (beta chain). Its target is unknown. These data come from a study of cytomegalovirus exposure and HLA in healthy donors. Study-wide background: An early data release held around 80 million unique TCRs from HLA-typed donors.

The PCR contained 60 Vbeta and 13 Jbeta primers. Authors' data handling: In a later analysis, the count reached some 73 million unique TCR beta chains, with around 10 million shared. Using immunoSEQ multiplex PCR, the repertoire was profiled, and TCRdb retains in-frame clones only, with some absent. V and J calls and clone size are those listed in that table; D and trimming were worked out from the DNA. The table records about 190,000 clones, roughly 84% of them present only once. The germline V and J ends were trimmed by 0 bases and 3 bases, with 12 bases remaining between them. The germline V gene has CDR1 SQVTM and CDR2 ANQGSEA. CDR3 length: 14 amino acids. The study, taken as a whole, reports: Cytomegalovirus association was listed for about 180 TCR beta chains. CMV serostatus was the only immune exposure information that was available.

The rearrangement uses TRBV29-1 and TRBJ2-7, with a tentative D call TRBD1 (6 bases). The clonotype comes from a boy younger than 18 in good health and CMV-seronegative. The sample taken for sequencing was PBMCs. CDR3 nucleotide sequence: TGCAGCGTTGAAGATTCAGTCAGGGGCTACGAGCAGTACTTC. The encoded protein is CSVEDSVRGYEQYF.